These 7 T cell receptor beta chains were all obtained from the same sample, sequenced in a study of blood T cell repertoires in COVID-19. Only in-frame clones appear in the TCRdb table, and some are missing; sequencing was by immunoSEQ multiplex PCR. The sample includes some 78,000 clones, approximately 91% of them seen just once. Sequences were obtained from peripheral blood. The receptors shown here come from a man in his sixties or seventies with active or convalescent COVID-19.

The V and J genes are TRBV18 and TRBJ1-6; D is perhaps TRBD1 (6 bases). The ends were cut back, 6 bases at V and 9 bases at J, with 18 bases in the middle. The CDR3 is 15 amino acids. Germline CDR1 KGHSH, CDR2 LQKENI. CDR3 region: CASSGIGTPGSPLHF. Here the CDR3 DNA reads TGTGCCAGCTCGGGGATCGGGACACCCGGTTCACCCCTCCACTTT.

The rearrangement joins TRBV24-1 to TRBJ2-1; D might be TRBD1 (5 bases). With 7 bases removed from V and 6 bases from J, the gap between germline ends came to 6 bases. The CDR3 loop spans 11 amino acids. From germline, CDR1 is KGHDR and CDR2 SFDVKD. The CDR3 loop reads CATSDSNEQFF. CDR3 nucleotide sequence: TGTGCCACCAGCGACAGCAATGAGCAGTTCTTC.

The chain carries TRBV24-1 and TRBJ2-1, with D uncertain. The germline V gene has CDR1 KGHDR and CDR2 SFDVKD. Between the trimmed V and J ends, which lost 3 bases and 8 bases, there was a span of 13 bases. The CDR3 loop spans 14 amino acids. Written as DNA, the CDR3 is TGTGCCACCAGTGATCCCTATAGCCGCTATGAGCAGTTCTTC. It encodes CATSDPYSRYEQFF.

The chain has TRBV15 and TRBJ1-4; D is undetermined. Germline V gene lookup returns CDR1 LNHNV and CDR2 YYDKDF (reference sequence). The V end lost 0 bases, the J end lost 8 bases, and 13 bases lay between the germline ends. This CDR3 has 15 residues. Here the CDR3 reads CATSRDVMASEKLFF. DNA of the CDR3: TGTGCCACCAGCAGAGATGTGATGGCTTCCGAAAAACTGTTTTTT.

The rearrangement joins TRBV10-3 to TRBJ1-5; 9 bases fit TRBD1. From germline, CDR1 is ENHRY and CDR2 SYGVKD. The V segment lost 9 bases and the J segment 4 bases; nucleotides outside the gene matches: 13. The CDR3 spans 16 residues. The CDR3, as DNA: TGTGCCATTTCTGACGGGCTTGGGACAGGGAATCAGCCCCAGCATTTT. Translating gives CAISDGLGTGNQPQHF.

This rearrangement joins TRBV18 to TRBJ2-7; maybe TRBD2 (5 bases). The CDR3 length is 16 residues. Germline values: CDR1 KGHSH, CDR2 LQKENI. Trimming removed 4 bases from V and 2 bases from J, with 18 bases in between. CDR3 sequence (DNA): TGTGCCAGCTCACTGACCTCGGCAGCGGACCCCTACGAGCAGTACTTC. This encodes CASSLTSAADPYEQYF.

V gene TRBV28 combines with J gene TRBJ1-6; 8 nucleotides match TRBD1. The ends lost 5 bases at V and 8 bases at J; junction bases unmatched: 8. The germline gives CDR1 MDHEN, CDR2 SYDVKM. This CDR3 contains 15 residues. CDR3 protein: CASSLPTGVDSPLHF. The CDR3 bases are TGTGCCAGCAGTCTCCCGACAGGGGTTGATTCACCCCTCCACTTT. The entire variable domain, with the rest obtained from reference TRBV28 and TRBJ1-6, is as follows: DVKVTQSSRYLVKRTGEKVFLECVQDMDHENMFWYRQDPGLGLRLIYFSYDVKMKEKGDIPEGYSVSREKKERFSLILESASTNQTSMYLCASSLPTGVDSPLHFGNGTRLTVT.